This TCR beta chain was obtained from a study of T cells after yellow fever vaccination. TCRdb called the 5' RACE reads again in MiXCR, with one record for every CDR3 protein. The data show under 200,000 distinct CDR3 sequences, about 7% seen once. This clonotype showed up many times. CDR3 length: 16 amino acids. Germline CDR1 reads KGHSH; CDR2 reads LQKENI. V was pared by 3 bases and J by 7 bases, with 16 bases between. The source was CD4+ T cells sorted from PBMCs, collected 5 to 6 days after the first yellow fever vaccination. The receptor comes from a young man who received the YFV17D yellow fever vaccine. The chain links TRBV18 to TRBJ1-6; weak D call: TRBD1 (6 bases). The CDR3 nucleotides are TGTGCCAGCTCACCTCTCATAACAGGGAGCAATTCACCCCTCCACTTT. Protein: CASSPLITGSNSPLHF.